The present entry profiles one T cell receptor beta chain with its context. There is no known antigen for this receptor. Base-call qualities are not available, and no considerably larger clone is one nucleotide away. The same CDR3 arises from other DNA sequences in this sample as well. This specimen belongs to a study of blood T cell repertoires in COVID-19 (dated by TCRdb to 2018 to 2020). About the full investigation: Samples covering the acute and convalescent phases of COVID-19 were provided by collaborators in the United States, Italy and Spain. Where available, HLA class I and class II types were obtained from metadata supplied by the sample provider rather than from assay-based typing. The samples were drawn from the first 160 participants of the ongoing ImmuneRACE study and from roughly 1,300 subjects provided by 6 global collaborators. The sample metadata nearly always contained a de-identified subject ID, COVID-19 status, age in years and sex. Subjects who had been exposed to COVID-19, were actively infected with it, or had recovered from it provided the deeply sampled blood TCRbeta repertoires that made up the dataset. The repertoires were made available in a free public database intended to serve as a resource for research on the immune response to SARS-CoV-2. The prospective study material was composed of cDNA or gDNA derived from T cells, B-cell-depleted T cells, or PBMCs. General conclusions and limits of the study: The amount of clinical and demographic metadata varied by source and participant and was provided uncurated.

At one collaborating source in Seattle, patients were enrolled during active infection and were followed longitudinally through the course of disease. The collaborating institutions used their own protocols to collect whole blood in K2EDTA tubes. For TCRbeta analysis, collaborators shipped samples as frozen whole blood, isolated PBMCs, or DNA extracted from either of those sample types. TCRbeta CDR3 regions were amplified from genomic DNA using the immunoSEQ Assay, a bias-controlled multiplex PCR. The authors' analysis ran thus. The number of nucleated cells in each sample was estimated by amplification of reference gene primers within the assay. Sequence reads were collapsed and filtered to measure the absolute abundance of every unique TCRbeta CDR3 rearrangement. For each sample, productive Simpson clonality was calculated as the square root of Simpson's diversity index over productive rearrangements. The table comes from immuneACCESS by way of TCRdb, which keeps in-frame sequences with V and J called. Part of the clones is missing from these tables; in studies checked, under half for an unresolved V gene and the rest for unknown reasons. V and J calls and clone size are given by that table; D and trimming were obtained from the DNA. A total of approximately 75,000 clones appear in this sample, roughly 83% of them only once. The ten biggest clones cover 6.9% of the sample.

Including cysteine and phenylalanine, the CDR3 has 14 amino acids. Kept here is only the CDR3 DNA, which spans 42 bases and is read in frame from base 1. The germline V end is reduced by 0 bases and the J end by 4 bases; junction bases left unmatched: 2. The germline V gene supplies CDR1 SGHRS and CDR2 YFSETQ. Recombination joined TRBV5-1 with TRBJ2-7, and 9 junctional nucleotides match TRBD1. The sequence derives from a man aged 25 to 40 with COVID-19, enrolled during active disease. Material for sequencing was peripheral blood. The DNA sequence follows: TGCGCCAGCAGCTTGGATGGGACAGGGTACGAGCAGTACTTC. Translation gives CASSLDGTGYEQYF.